What follows describes a single T cell receptor (beta chain). The antigen remains unidentified. Tregs were sorted as CD4+CD25+CD127-/low cells. CDR3 length: 12 amino acids. Germline CDR1 and CDR2: MNHNS and SASEGT. Trimming took off 0 bases at V and 9 bases at J, with 9 bases between the two ends. Whole-study results and caveats: In terms of TCR gene usage, tumor memory CD4+ T cells clustered together with blood and lymph node memory CD4+ cells, as well as with lymph node naive CD4+ cells. Tumor Tregs overlapped most with tumor, then blood, naive CD4+ cells. The larger-cohort validation was restricted to a single TCR beta V-J rearrangement rather than whole repertoires.

Semi-nested PCR with Nested Universal Primer A followed constant-region reverse priming of full-length variable regions. TCRdb called the 5' RACE reads again in MiXCR, with one record for every CDR3 protein. The sample includes thousands of distinct CDR3 sequences, 55% of them seen just once. The clonotype originates from a female donor with breast cancer. The rearrangement joins TRBV6-1 to TRBJ2-7; D is uncertain. The sequencing sample was made of Tregs sorted from a lymph node. The CDR3 nucleotides are TGTGCCAGCAGTGAAGCGCTTCGTGTGCAGTACTTC. Its translation: CASSEALRVQYF.